These 28 T cell receptor beta chains were sequenced from one sample in a study of blood T cell repertoires in COVID-19 (dated by TCRdb to about 2020). Libraries were prepared through the immunoSEQ multiplex PCR assay. The source is immuneACCESS, and TCRdb retained only in-frame sequences with V and J called. Part of the clones is not carried over; for the studies checked, unresolved V genes explain less than half of this, and the remainder is unexplained. This sample lists over 200,000 clones; about 90% were detected once. The ten largest clonotypes hold 1.5% to 2% of the sample. The source material was peripheral blood. The receptor source for this set is a man aged 35 to 55 with active or convalescent COVID-19.

V gene TRBV19 combines with J gene TRBJ1-5, with TRBD1 matching over 7 bases. The germline gives CDR1 LNHDA, CDR2 SQIVND (reference sequence). The CDR3 contains 17 residues. With 5 bases clipped from V and 1 base from J, the junction kept 11 bases outside the gene matches. The CDR3 DNA is TGTGCCAGTAGTCCTCGAAAACGGGACAGCAGCAATCAGCCCCAGCATTTT. Residues: CASSPRKRDSSNQPQHF.

This clone appeared a few times. The chain employs TRBV29-1 and TRBJ1-2; TRBD1 aligns across 9 bases. The CDR3 runs to 12 residues. Trimming cost V 7 bases and J 8 bases; bases outside gene matches: 8. CDR1 is SQVTM and CDR2 is ANQGSEA in the germline V gene. In nucleotides, the CDR3 is TGCAGCGCCCGGACAGGGGTTGGCGGCTACACCTTC. It yields the protein CSARTGVGGYTF.

This chain links TRBV28 with TRBJ1-2, with a tentative D call TRBD1 (5 bases). Germline loops: CDR1 MDHEN, CDR2 SYDVKM. V was shortened by 6 bases and J by 4 bases, with 12 bases between the two germline ends. The CDR3 covers 13 residues. CDR3 nucleotides: TGTGCCAGCAGACTACAGGCCTTCTATGGCTACACCTTC. Translated, it gives CASRLQAFYGYTF.

This chain joins TRBV7-8 and TRBJ2-7; 8 bases match TRBD1. The CDR3 has 18 residues. Germline V gene data show CDR1 as SGHVS and CDR2 as FQNEAQ. Trimming at V came to 5 bases and at J to 6 bases, leaving 21 bases not matched to a gene. The CDR3 coding sequence is TGTGCCAGCAGCAGAGGGCGTTCAGGGGGCTCTCAGCTGGGCGAGCAGTACTTC. Translated, it gives CASSRGRSGGSQLGEQYF.

This clone was observed a few times. This rearrangement joins TRBV28 to TRBJ1-1; no firm D call. The germline V and J ends were trimmed by 5 bases and 5 bases, with 6 bases remaining between them. This CDR3 contains 11 residues. Germline CDR1 reads MDHEN; CDR2 reads SYDVKM. The CDR3 loop reads CASSIYTEAFF. The CDR3 DNA reads TGTGCCAGCAGTATCTATACTGAAGCTTTCTTT.

The chain recombines TRBV18 with TRBJ1-2, with TRBD1 matching 8 bases. CDR3 length: 16 amino acids. Trimming took 1 base from V and 4 from J; bases not matched to a gene: 8. CDR1 and CDR2 from the germline V gene are KGHSH and LQKENI. The CDR3 DNA reads as TGTGCCAGCTCACCACAACCCCCCGGGACAGGCTATGGCTACACCTTC. Its protein product is CASSPQPPGTGYGYTF.

The chain uses TRBV19 and TRBJ2-5; D may be TRBD1 (6 bases). The V end was cut by 0 bases, the J end by 7 bases, with 18 bases between. In germline, CDR1 is LNHDA, CDR2 SQIVND (reference sequence). The CDR3 runs to 16 residues. The DNA of the CDR3 is TGTGCCAGTAGTATAGATCCGACAGGCACTCGTCCGACCCAGTACTTC. Protein: CASSIDPTGTRPTQYF.

CDR3 coding DNA: TGTGCCAGCAGTTTTTACCCCCGGGACAGGAAACGGAACACTGAAGCTTTCTTT. Translation: CASSFYPRDRKRNTEAFF. The V gene is TRBV28, the J gene TRBJ1-1; 8 nucleotides align to TRBD1. CDR1 MDHEN and CDR2 SYDVKM come from the germline V gene. This CDR3 is built from 18 residues. J gave up 1 base and V 3 bases, and 13 bases lay outside the gene matches.

The chain carries TRBV28 and TRBJ2-5; 11 bases align to TRBD2. The CDR3 contains 16 residues. J was trimmed by 4 bases and V by 3 bases; bases with no gene match: 7. Germline CDR1 MDHEN, CDR2 SYDVKM. CDR3 nucleotides: TGTGCCAGCAGTTTTGGTAGCGGGGGGGCCGGAGAGACCCAGTACTTC. Protein product: CASSFGSGGAGETQYF.

On this clone: The junction does not match germline at one end; this may be a read error. V gene TRBV6-1 combines with J gene TRBJ2-3; D might be TRBD2 (5 bases). The CDR3 runs to 17 residues. Germline CDR1 is MNHNS and CDR2 is SASEGT. CDR3 DNA: TGTGCCGGCAGTGACGGACTTACTGGGCCGGACACAGATACGCAGTATTTT. It encodes CAGSDGLTGPDTDTQYF.

V is TRBV15 and J is TRBJ2-6; D gene unclear. CDR3 size: 15 residues. V was pared by 0 bases and J by 0 bases, with 3 bases between. Germline CDR1 reads LNHNV; CDR2 reads YYDKDF (reference sequence). The CDR3 coding sequence is TGTGCCACCAGCAGAGATAACTCTGGGGCCAACGTCCTGACTTTC. Translating gives CATSRDNSGANVLTF. The whole variable domain, remainder taken from reference TRBV15 and TRBJ2-6, is DAMVIQNPRYQVTQFGKPVTLSCSQTLNHNVMYWYQQKSSQAPKLLFHYYDKDFNNEADTPDNFQSRRPNTSFCFLDIRSPGLGDTAMYLCATSRDNSGANVLTFGAGSRLTVL.

The sample holds a few counts of this clone. The rearrangement links TRBV7-6 to TRBJ2-7; D is unresolved. Germline lookup yields CDR1 SGHVS and CDR2 FNYEAQ. With 4 bases removed from V and 7 bases from J, the gap between germline ends came to 14 bases. CDR3 length equals 13 residues. The CDR3 region has the DNA TGTGCCAGCAGCTCCCCGCAGTTTTCGGAGCAGTACTTC. The encoded protein is CASSSPQFSEQYF.

V gene TRBV11-2 combines with J gene TRBJ1-1, with 12 positions matching TRBD1. The CDR3 spans 15 residues. Germline loops: CDR1 SGHAT, CDR2 FQNNGV. The ends lost 5 bases at V and 5 bases at J; junction bases unmatched: 6. The CDR3 protein is CASSRDRGRFTEAFF. For the CDR3, the DNA is TGTGCCAGCAGCCGGGACAGGGGGCGGTTTACTGAAGCTTTCTTT.

This clone has a handful of counts. The V gene is TRBV7-9, the J gene TRBJ1-2; no reliable D call. Between the trimmed V and J ends, which lost 1 base and 6 bases, there was a span of 12 bases. This CDR3 spans 14 amino acids. Germline V lookup: CDR1 SEHNR, CDR2 FQNEAQ (reference sequence). CDR3 sequence (DNA): TGTGCCAGCAGCTTAGGCCGAGGAGTGGATGGCTACACCTTC. This codes for CASSLGRGVDGYTF.

The chain joins TRBV6-5 to TRBJ1-5; D gene ambiguous. V lost 6 bases to trimming and J lost 0 bases, with 9 bases between them. From germline, CDR1 is MNHEY and CDR2 SVGAGI. The CDR3 totals 14 residues. In DNA form, the CDR3 reads TGTGCCAGCAGAAGAGATTTTAGCAATCAGCCCCAGCATTTT. It specifies CASRRDFSNQPQHF.

As DNA, the CDR3 is TGTGCCAGCAGTTACCGTCAGCGGGATCCTAATGAAAAACTGTTTTTT. Translation: CASSYRQRDPNEKLFF. The rearrangement uses TRBV6-6 and TRBJ1-4; D not resolved. Germline-derived CDR1 and CDR2 are MNHNY and SVGAGI (reference sequence). The CDR3 totals 16 residues. The V gene lost 2 bases and the J gene lost 3 bases, with 13 bases spanning the gap.

The chain recombines TRBV5-4 with TRBJ1-4; 8 nucleotides line up with TRBD1. The length of the CDR3 is 16 residues. J gave up 0 bases and V 3 bases, and 4 bases lay outside the gene matches. Looked up from germline, CDR1 is SGHNT and CDR2 is YYREEE (reference sequence). CDR3 DNA sequence: TGTGCCAGCAGCTGGGGACAGGCGTCAACTAATGAAAAACTGTTTTTT. As protein: CASSWGQASTNEKLFF. Full variable domain (rest looked up from reference TRBV5-4 and TRBJ1-4): ETGVTQSPTHLIKTRGQQVTLRCSSQSGHNTVSWYQQALGQGPQFIFQYYREEENGRGNFPPRFSGLQFPNYSSELNVNALELDDSALYLCASSWGQASTNEKLFFGSGTQLSVL.

This clone was seen just once. The chain combines TRBV27 with TRBJ2-4; TRBD2 matches at 7 bases. Germline CDR1 and CDR2: MNHEY and SMNVEV (reference sequence). V gave up 6 bases and J gave up 3 bases; unmatched junction bases: 8. The CDR3 length is 15 residues. CDR3 sequence reads: CASRAPWGGKNIQYF. For the CDR3, the DNA is TGTGCCAGCAGGGCCCCGTGGGGGGGCAAAAACATTCAGTACTTC.

In nucleotides, the CDR3 is TGTGCCAGCACTCGAGGGCGAGGCGGGGGCACTGAAGCTTTCTTT. Its protein product is CASTRGRGGGTEAFF. The chain couples TRBV27 to TRBJ1-1; maybe TRBD1 (5 bases). Germline assignment: CDR1 MNHEY and CDR2 SMNVEV (reference sequence). The CDR3 contains 15 residues. The germline V and J ends were trimmed by 7 bases and 4 bases, with 19 bases remaining between them.

V usage is TRBV3-1 (or the pseudogene TRBV3-2) and J usage is TRBJ2-7; 7 bases agree with TRBD2. V was clipped by 4 bases and J by 0 bases; unmatched bases: 6. There are 15 residues in the CDR3. Germline V gene data show CDR1 as LGHDT and CDR2 as YNNKEL (reference sequence). The CDR3 nucleotides are TGTGCCAGCAGCCTCCTGGGGGGGACCTCCTACGAGCAGTACTTC. Its protein product is CASSLLGGTSYEQYF.

In its sample, this clone was seen once. The genes are TRBV6-2 or TRBV6-3 and TRBJ2-1, with 7 bases lining up with TRBD1. V lost 5 bases, J lost 6 bases, and 7 bases stayed unmatched. Germline V gives CDR1 MNHEY, CDR2 SVGEGT. The CDR3 covers 14 residues. The DNA for the CDR3 is TGTGCCAGCAGTCGAACAGGGGTGAGCAATGAGCAGTTCTTC. Its translation: CASSRTGVSNEQFF.

CDR3 loop: CASSLQVTGYTF. The CDR3 nucleotides read TGTGCCAGCAGTTTACAGGTTACTGGCTACACCTTC. The V gene is TRBV12-3 or TRBV12-4, the J gene TRBJ1-2, with D unresolved. The length of the CDR3 is 12 residues. V dropped 2 bases and J dropped 7 bases, with 8 bases sitting between them.

The J gene is TRBJ1-5, the V gene TRBV2; a weak D match, TRBD1 (5 bases). Germline V gives CDR1 SNHLY, CDR2 FYNNEI. With 7 bases removed from V and 6 bases from J, the gap between germline ends came to 16 bases. The CDR3 is made up of 14 amino acids. The CDR3 DNA sequence: TGTGCCAGCACGGGCAGGAGCGGGGGTCAGCCCCAGCATTTT. Protein: CASTGRSGGQPQHF.

The V and J genes are TRBV30 and TRBJ2-1, with TRBD1 matching over 7 bases. The junction had 2 bases not matched to a gene; V was cut back by 2 bases and J by 7 bases. The length of the CDR3 is 12 residues. The germline V gene encodes CDR1 GTSNPN and CDR2 SVGIG (reference sequence). Written as DNA, the CDR3 is TGTGCCTGGAGTACAGGGGCTAATGAGCAGTTCTTC. Amino acid sequence: CAWSTGANEQFF.

V usage is TRBV12-3 or TRBV12-4 and J usage is TRBJ1-5; TRBD1 agrees at 7 bases. CDR3 size: 13 residues. V lost 9 bases, J lost 2 bases, and 4 bases stayed unmatched. The CDR3 DNA follows: TGTGCCAGTAGACAGGGTGGCAATCAGCCCCAGCATTTT. Translated: CASRQGGNQPQHF.

The chain employs TRBV6-1 and TRBJ2-3, with 7 bases that match TRBD2. The J segment lost 8 bases and the V segment lost 1 base, leaving 3 bases of the junction unmatched. CDR3 length: 13 amino acids. CDR1 is MNHNS, CDR2 SASEGT, per germline. The CDR3 nucleotides read TGTGCCAGCAGTGAAGGGACTAGTCGTACGCAGTATTTT. Translation: CASSEGTSRTQYF.

The chain combines TRBV6-5 with TRBJ1-2; D may be TRBD1 (6 bases). CDR3 length: 14 residues. Trimming shortened V by 6 bases and J by 8 bases, and 19 bases separated the two germline ends. CDR1 and CDR2 from the germline V gene are MNHEY and SVGAGI. The CDR3 protein is CASSTGIRAVGYTF. As DNA, the CDR3 is TGTGCCAGCAGCACAGGGATTCGGGCAGTGGGCTACACCTTC.

The chain carries TRBV30 and TRBJ1-2; D gene unclear. In germline, CDR1 is GTSNPN, CDR2 SVGIG (reference sequence). This CDR3 is built from 12 residues. Trimming took off 0 bases at V and 4 bases at J, with 6 bases between the two ends. In nucleotides, the CDR3 is TGTGCCTGGAGTGTCTACAGCTATGGCTACACCTTC. This translates into CAWSVYSYGYTF.